Below, 30 T cell receptor beta chains from the same sample are listed, as sequenced in a study of cytomegalovirus exposure and HLA in healthy donors. The PCR had 60 Vbeta and 13 Jbeta primers. Profiled with immunoSEQ multiplex PCR; TCRdb holds only in-frame clones, not every one. The table shows about 160,000 clones, with 80% to 90% occurring only once. Source material: PBMCs. These receptors originate from a man between 45 and 60 years old in good health and CMV-seropositive.

The genes are TRBV7-9 and TRBJ2-1, with 7 positions matching TRBD2. Germline CDR1 is SEHNR and CDR2 is FQNEAQ (reference sequence). The CDR3 runs 14 residues. V lost 1 base, J lost 10 bases, and 7 bases stayed unmatched. In nucleotides, the CDR3 is TGTGCCAGCAGCTTAGAGTCGGTCGGGGGGGAGCAGTTCTTC. Its protein product is CASSLESVGGEQFF.

This clone was seen a few times. This chain's CDR3 is CATSSRLAGGNEQFF. DNA for the CDR3: TGTGCCACCAGCAGTAGACTAGCGGGGGGGAATGAGCAGTTCTTC. The rearrangement joins TRBV15 to TRBJ2-1; TRBD2 aligns across 14 bases. The CDR3 covers 15 residues. CDR1 is LNHNV and CDR2 is YYDKDF in the germline V gene (reference sequence). The junction had 2 bases not matched to a gene; V was cut back by 3 bases and J by 7 bases. Full variable domain (outside the CDR3, taken from reference TRBV15 and TRBJ2-1): DAMVIQNPRYQVTQFGKPVTLSCSQTLNHNVMYWYQQKSSQAPKLLFHYYDKDFNNEADTPDNFQSRRPNTSFCFLDIRSPGLGDTAMYLCATSSRLAGGNEQFFGPGTRLTVL.

For the CDR3, the DNA is TGTGCCAGCAGCTTAGCCCGGGACAGCTACTACGAGCAGTACTTC. It yields the protein CASSLARDSYYEQYF. The chain joins TRBV11-2 to TRBJ2-7; 7 positions agree with TRBD1. This CDR3 has 15 amino acids. Trimming took 1 base from V and 3 from J; bases not matched to a gene: 6. From germline, CDR1 is SGHAT and CDR2 FQNNGV.

V gene TRBV18 combines with J gene TRBJ1-1, with D unresolved. V lost 2 bases and J lost 6, with 10 bases in between. Germline assignment: CDR1 KGHSH and CDR2 LQKENI. The CDR3 is made up of 13 amino acids. CDR3 protein: CASSPDSVAEAFF. The DNA of the CDR3 is TGTGCCAGCTCACCAGATAGCGTGGCTGAAGCTTTCTTT.

V and J are TRBV9 and TRBJ1-1; unclear D gene. The germline gives CDR1 SGDLS, CDR2 YYNGEE. CDR3 size: 14 residues. V gave up 2 bases and J gave up 4 bases, with 12 bases separating them. The CDR3 spells CASSVHQVATEAFF. The CDR3 region has the DNA TGTGCCAGCAGCGTGCACCAGGTCGCCACTGAAGCTTTCTTT.

The chain has TRBV30 and TRBJ2-3; the D is unclear. The CDR3 covers 12 residues. From germline, CDR1 is GTSNPN and CDR2 SVGIG (reference sequence). V was pared by 4 bases and J by 2 bases, with 7 bases between. CDR3 residues: CAWTDTTDTQYF. In DNA form, the CDR3 reads TGTGCCTGGACAGACACCACAGATACGCAGTATTTT.

This chain links TRBV18 with TRBJ1-4; 8 bases line up with TRBD1. This CDR3 region has 15 residues. The germline CDR1 and CDR2 sequences are KGHSH and LQKENI. V lost 6 bases to trimming and J lost 0 bases; unmatched junction nucleotides: 3. CDR3 nucleotides: TGTGCCAGCTCGCTGGGACAGGCAACTAATGAAAAACTGTTTTTT. Protein sequence: CASSLGQATNEKLFF.

The V gene is TRBV9, the J gene TRBJ2-5, with a tentative D call TRBD1 (6 bases). The V end was cut by 0 bases, the J end by 1 base, with 7 bases between. There are 14 residues in the CDR3. Germline CDR1 reads SGDLS; CDR2 reads YYNGEE. The CDR3 DNA sequence: TGTGCCAGCAGCGTAGACAGGGCCCAAGAGACCCAGTACTTC. Translated: CASSVDRAQETQYF. The full variable domain, rest sourced from reference TRBV9 and TRBJ2-5, is DSGVTQTPKHLITATGQRVTLRCSPRSGDLSVYWYQQSLDQGLQFLIQYYNGEERAKGNILERFSAQQFPDLHSELNLSSLELGDSALYFCASSVDRAQETQYFGPGTRLLVL.

The chain uses TRBV29-1 and TRBJ1-1, with D unresolved. The V end was cut by 2 bases, the J end by 1 base, with 5 bases between. Germline V gene data show CDR1 as SQVTM and CDR2 as ANQGSEA. The length of the CDR3 is 12 residues. CDR3 residues: CSVEPGNTEAFF. The CDR3 coding sequence is TGCAGCGTTGAACCAGGGAACACTGAAGCTTTCTTT.

The chain joins TRBV11-2 to TRBJ2-5; D perhaps matches TRBD2 (5 bases). V was clipped by 6 bases and J by 4 bases, with 15 bases between them. Per germline, CDR1 SGHAT and CDR2 FQNNGV. The CDR3 runs 14 residues. CDR3 DNA: TGTGCCAGCAGTCCGGGAAGGGCGAGAGAGACCCAGTACTTC. Its protein product is CASSPGRARETQYF.

The V gene is TRBV27, the J gene TRBJ2-4; 7 bases align to TRBD2. Per the germline V gene, CDR1 is MNHEY and CDR2 is SMNVEV (reference sequence). This CDR3 region has 13 residues. The J segment lost 7 bases and the V segment lost 6 bases, leaving 6 bases of the junction unmatched. The CDR3 loop reads CASRSPAGNIQYF. The DNA for the CDR3 is TGTGCCAGCAGATCCCCAGCGGGGAACATTCAGTACTTC.

The sample holds one count of this clone. The rearrangement joins TRBV2 to TRBJ2-1, with a possible D match to TRBD1 (5 bases). V lost 5 bases and J lost 4, with 21 bases in between. Germline CDR1 and CDR2: SNHLY and FYNNEI. The CDR3 runs to 17 residues. For the CDR3, the DNA is TGTGCCAGCAGTCCCGACGACAAGGGGCTAAGATACAATGAGCAGTTCTTC. As protein: CASSPDDKGLRYNEQFF.

This clone appeared once. The chain combines TRBV4-3 with TRBJ1-1, with a tentative D call TRBD1 (5 bases). This CDR3 region has 15 residues. Trimming shortened V by 0 bases and J by 1 base, and 9 bases separated the two germline ends. Germline CDR1 LGHNA, CDR2 YSLEER. This CDR3 is CASSQEGAWNTEAFF. CDR3 nucleotides: TGCGCCAGCAGCCAAGAAGGGGCCTGGAACACTGAAGCTTTCTTT.

The genes are TRBV4-1 and TRBJ1-1; D call uncertain. In germline, CDR1 is MGHRA, CDR2 YSYEKL. The CDR3 is made up of 15 amino acids. Trimming cost V 4 bases and J 6 bases, with 18 bases left between them. The CDR3 protein is CASSPTSIIESEAFF. DNA for the CDR3: TGCGCCAGCAGCCCAACCTCAATAATAGAGTCTGAAGCTTTCTTT.

The chain couples TRBV6-6 to TRBJ1-2; D is possibly TRBD1 (6 bases). CDR3 length: 13 residues. Trimming left V 7 bases short and J 3 bases short, with 12 bases between. The germline CDR1 and CDR2 sequences are MNHNY and SVGAGI (reference sequence). CDR3 DNA: TGTGCCAGCATACGGAACAGGGACTATGGCTACACCTTC. Its translation: CASIRNRDYGYTF.

This chain links TRBV15 with TRBJ2-1; D call uncertain. The length of the CDR3 is 16 residues. Germline CDR1 is LNHNV and CDR2 is YYDKDF (reference sequence). Trimming removed 3 bases from V and 5 bases from J, with 17 bases in between. CDR3 residues: CATSSLGFDTHNEQFF. CDR3 bases: TGTGCCACCAGCAGCCTGGGCTTCGATACCCACAATGAGCAGTTCTTC. Variable domain in full (rest from reference TRBV15 and TRBJ2-1): DAMVIQNPRYQVTQFGKPVTLSCSQTLNHNVMYWYQQKSSQAPKLLFHYYDKDFNNEADTPDNFQSRRPNTSFCFLDIRSPGLGDTAMYLCATSSLGFDTHNEQFFGPGTRLTVL.

The chain recombines TRBV28 with TRBJ1-3; the D gene is possibly TRBD1 (6 bases). Per germline, CDR1 MDHEN and CDR2 SYDVKM. V lost 6 bases, J lost 6 bases, and 12 bases lay in between. The CDR3 is 13 amino acids. In DNA form, the CDR3 reads TGTGCCAGCAGAGAGGGGGTCGAAAACACCATATATTTT. This codes for CASREGVENTIYF.

V usage is TRBV6-5 and J usage is TRBJ2-7; 12 bases agree with TRBD2. This CDR3 has 15 amino acids. Unmatched junction bases numbered 7, after V lost 4 bases and J lost 6 bases. Germline V gene data show CDR1 as MNHEY and CDR2 as SVGAGI. CDR3 bases: TGTGCCAGCAGTTCCAGACTAGCGGGGGAACGCGAGCAGTACTTC. Its translation is CASSSRLAGEREQYF.

Only one count was recorded for this clone. V is TRBV2 and J is TRBJ2-2; 7 bases match TRBD2. The CDR3 length is 13 residues. V shed 9 bases, J shed 1 base, and the junction held 2 bases outside the gene matches. Germline V gene sequence: CDR1 SNHLY, CDR2 FYNNEI. DNA for the CDR3: TGTGCCAGTAAGCGGGAGAACACCGGGGAGCTGTTTTTT. As protein: CASKRENTGELFF.

The J gene is TRBJ1-2, the V gene TRBV5-4, with 7 bases aligning to TRBD1. Germline V lookup: CDR1 SGHNT, CDR2 YYREEE (reference sequence). The V and J ends lost 0 bases and 5 bases, in that order; junction bases with no gene match: 10. The CDR3 length is 16 residues. DNA of the CDR3: TGTGCCAGCAGCTTGGGACAGGGCGGTGAGAAATATGGCTACACCTTC. This sequence encodes CASSLGQGGEKYGYTF. Together with reference TRBV5-4 and TRBJ1-2, the CDR3 gives the full variable domain: ETGVTQSPTHLIKTRGQQVTLRCSSQSGHNTVSWYQQALGQGPQFIFQYYREEENGRGNFPPRFSGLQFPNYSSELNVNALELDDSALYLCASSLGQGGEKYGYTFGSGTRLTVV.

The chain couples TRBV15 to TRBJ2-3; tentatively, D is TRBD1 (6 bases). V dropped 3 bases and J dropped 2 bases, with 15 bases sitting between them. Germline loops: CDR1 LNHNV, CDR2 YYDKDF (reference sequence). The CDR3 has 16 residues. In DNA form, the CDR3 reads TGTGCCACCAGCAGCCCGGGAACAGGGACCACAGATACGCAGTATTTT. Amino acids: CATSSPGTGTTDTQYF.

The gene calls are TRBV5-6 and TRBJ2-3; 8 positions match TRBD2. This CDR3 spans 15 amino acids. V was clipped by 3 bases and J by 2 bases; unmatched bases: 5. From germline, CDR1 is SGHDT and CDR2 YYEEEE. The CDR3 sequence is CASSYLAGNTDTQYF. The CDR3 DNA reads TGTGCCAGCAGCTACTTAGCGGGAAACACAGATACGCAGTATTTT.

This CDR3 is CASSLRGIFNSPLHF. The DNA of the CDR3 is TGTGCCAGCAGCTTACGGGGGATTTTTAATTCACCCCTCCACTTT. This chain links TRBV7-6 with TRBJ1-6, with D perhaps TRBD1 (5 bases). The CDR3 extends over 15 amino acids. Germline V CDR1 and CDR2: SGHVS, FNYEAQ. V gave up 2 bases and J gave up 6 bases, with 11 bases separating them.

This sequence joins TRBV10-3 and TRBJ2-4; 9 nucleotides align to TRBD1. V trimming: 6 bases; J trimming: 12 bases; junction bases outside the gene matches: 12. Germline V gives CDR1 ENHRY, CDR2 SYGVKD. This CDR3 region has 14 residues. DNA for the CDR3: TGTGCCATCAGCTCCGGGACAGGGACACACAGTCAGTACTTC. Translated, it gives CAISSGTGTHSQYF.

V is TRBV6-5 and J is TRBJ1-6; tentatively, D is TRBD1 (6 bases). Between the trimmed V and J ends, which lost 2 bases and 6 bases, there was a span of 8 bases. The CDR3 contains 14 residues. Germline lookup yields CDR1 MNHEY and CDR2 SVGAGI. CDR3 sequence reads: CASSYDRTNSPLHF. The CDR3 DNA reads TGTGCCAGCAGTTACGACAGGACTAATTCACCCCTCCACTTT.

The chain has TRBV5-4 and TRBJ2-5, with D tentatively TRBD2 (6 bases). Trimming shortened V by 0 bases and J by 3 bases, and 9 bases separated the two germline ends. The CDR3 is made up of 14 amino acids. CDR1 SGHNT and CDR2 YYREEE come from the germline V gene (reference sequence). The CDR3 here is CASSLGTIKETQYF. The CDR3, as DNA: TGTGCCAGCAGCTTGGGGACTATCAAAGAGACCCAGTACTTC.

The table lists this clone with a few counts. J is TRBJ2-5 and V is TRBV5-4, with TRBD2 as a possible D gene (5 bases). The CDR3 sequence is 15 residues long. Trimming removed 0 bases from V and 5 bases from J, with 14 bases in between. CDR1 and CDR2 (germline): SGHNT, YYREEE (reference sequence). Here the CDR3 reads CASSLASDYRETQYF. In DNA form, the CDR3 reads TGTGCCAGCAGCTTGGCCAGCGACTACCGGGAGACCCAGTACTTC.

A single count supports this clone. The CDR3 DNA reads TGTGCCAGTTCGCCTCGGACAGGGGGCAAGAACACTGAAGCTTTCTTT. This sequence encodes CASSPRTGGKNTEAFF. This rearrangement joins TRBV19 to TRBJ1-1; 11 positions agree with TRBD1. The CDR3 runs 16 residues. Looked up from germline, CDR1 is LNHDA and CDR2 is SQIVND (reference sequence). V dropped 8 bases and J dropped 1; count of bases not matched to a gene: 9.

The chain uses TRBV4-1 and TRBJ1-2; D gene ambiguous. From germline, CDR1 is MGHRA and CDR2 YSYEKL. Trimming stripped 0 bases from V and 8 bases from J, with 16 bases between. This CDR3 region has 15 residues. The CDR3, as DNA: TGCGCCAGCAGCCAAGATCGGGCTCAACGGGAGGGCTACACCTTC. Residues: CASSQDRAQREGYTF.

The chain uses TRBV19 and TRBJ2-2; D is undetermined. This CDR3 is built from 14 residues. V gave up 7 bases and J gave up 0 bases, with 9 bases separating them. CDR1 and CDR2 from the germline V gene are LNHDA and SQIVND (reference sequence). The chain's CDR3 is CASNLHANTGELFF. Here the CDR3 DNA reads TGTGCCAGTAACTTGCACGCGAACACCGGGGAGCTGTTTTTT. Full variable domain (outside the CDR3, taken from reference TRBV19 and TRBJ2-2): DGGITQSPKYLFRKEGQNVTLSCEQNLNHDAMYWYRQDPGQGLRLIYYSQIVNDFQKGDIAEGYSVSREKKESFPLTVTSAQKNPTAFYLCASNLHANTGELFFGEGSRLTVL.